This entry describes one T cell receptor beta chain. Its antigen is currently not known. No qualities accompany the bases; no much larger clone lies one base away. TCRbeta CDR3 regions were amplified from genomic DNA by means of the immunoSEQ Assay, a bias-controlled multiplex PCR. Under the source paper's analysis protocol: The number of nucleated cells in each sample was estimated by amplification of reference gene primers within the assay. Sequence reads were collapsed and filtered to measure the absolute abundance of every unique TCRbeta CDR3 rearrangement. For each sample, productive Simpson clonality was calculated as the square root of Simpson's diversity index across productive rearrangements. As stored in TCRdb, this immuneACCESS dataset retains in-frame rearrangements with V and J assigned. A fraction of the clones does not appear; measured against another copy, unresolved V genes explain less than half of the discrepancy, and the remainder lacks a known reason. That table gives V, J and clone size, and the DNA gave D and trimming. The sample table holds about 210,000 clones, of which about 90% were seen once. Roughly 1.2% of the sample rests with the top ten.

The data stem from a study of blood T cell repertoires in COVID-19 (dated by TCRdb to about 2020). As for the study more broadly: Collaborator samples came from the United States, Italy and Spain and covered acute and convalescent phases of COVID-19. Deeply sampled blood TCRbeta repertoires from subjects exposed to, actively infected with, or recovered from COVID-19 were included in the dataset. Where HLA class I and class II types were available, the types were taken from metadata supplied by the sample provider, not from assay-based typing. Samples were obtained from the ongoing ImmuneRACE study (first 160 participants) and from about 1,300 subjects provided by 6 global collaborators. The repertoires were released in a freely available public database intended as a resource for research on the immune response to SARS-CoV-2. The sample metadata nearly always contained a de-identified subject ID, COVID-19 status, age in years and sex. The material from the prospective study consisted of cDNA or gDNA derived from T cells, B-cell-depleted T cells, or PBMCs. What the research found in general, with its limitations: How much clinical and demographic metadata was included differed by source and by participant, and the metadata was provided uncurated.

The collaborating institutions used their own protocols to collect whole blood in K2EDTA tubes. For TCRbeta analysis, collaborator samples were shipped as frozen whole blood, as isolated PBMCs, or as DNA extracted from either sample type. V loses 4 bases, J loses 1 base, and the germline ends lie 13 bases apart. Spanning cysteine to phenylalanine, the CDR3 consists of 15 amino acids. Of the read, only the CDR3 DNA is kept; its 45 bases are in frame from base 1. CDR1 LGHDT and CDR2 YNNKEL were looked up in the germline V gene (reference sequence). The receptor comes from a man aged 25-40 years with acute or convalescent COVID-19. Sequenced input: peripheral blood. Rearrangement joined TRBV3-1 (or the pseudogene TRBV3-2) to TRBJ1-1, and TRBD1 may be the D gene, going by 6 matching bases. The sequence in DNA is TGTGCCAGCAGCCGTTATCAGGACAGGAACACTGAAGCTTTCTTT. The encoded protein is CASSRYQDRNTEAFF.